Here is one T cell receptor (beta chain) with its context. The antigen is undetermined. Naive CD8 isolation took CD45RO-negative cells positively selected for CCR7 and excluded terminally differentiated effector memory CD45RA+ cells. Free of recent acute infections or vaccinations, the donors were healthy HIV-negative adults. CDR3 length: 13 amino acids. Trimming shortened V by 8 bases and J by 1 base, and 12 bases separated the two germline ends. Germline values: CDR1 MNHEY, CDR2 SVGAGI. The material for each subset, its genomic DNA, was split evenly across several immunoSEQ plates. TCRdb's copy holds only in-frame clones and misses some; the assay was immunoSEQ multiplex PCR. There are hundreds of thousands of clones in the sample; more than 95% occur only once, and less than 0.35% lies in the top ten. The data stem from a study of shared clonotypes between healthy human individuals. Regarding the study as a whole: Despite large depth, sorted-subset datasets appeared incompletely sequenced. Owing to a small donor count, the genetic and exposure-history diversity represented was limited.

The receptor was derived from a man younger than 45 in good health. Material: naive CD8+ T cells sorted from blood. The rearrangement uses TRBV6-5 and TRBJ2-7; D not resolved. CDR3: CASRLGLSYEQYF. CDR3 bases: TGTGCCAGCCGCCTAGGGCTGTCCTACGAGCAGTACTTC.